The 22 T cell receptor beta chains reported below all come from one sample, sequenced in a study of T-cell memory formation after mild COVID-19. TCRdb analysed the 5' RACE reads with MiXCR anew, one entry per CDR3 protein. The sample shows under 250,000 distinct CDR3 sequences, less than 20% of them seen only once. What was sequenced was PBMCs or a T cell subset sorted from them (not recorded which). Source of these receptors: an adult woman who had mild COVID-19 (a few samples of this study predate the infection). Cell type and time point are not known.

The table lists this clonotype with a few counts. The chain is built from TRBV12-3 or TRBV12-4 and TRBJ2-7; the D gene is possibly TRBD2 (6 bases). The CDR3 loop spans 11 amino acids. V gave up 6 bases and J gave up 6 bases, with 9 bases separating them. CDR3 coding DNA: TGTGCCAGCAGGCTGGGAGGCGAGCAGTACTTC. It specifies CASRLGGEQYF.

The CDR3 sequence is CASSADRGLVGGELFF. The CDR3 DNA follows: TGTGCCAGCAGTGCGGACAGGGGGTTGGTTGGCGGGGAGCTGTTTTTT. The chain carries TRBV2 and TRBJ2-2, with TRBD1 matching 10 bases. Trimming removed 4 bases from V and 7 bases from J; junction bases left unmatched: 9. CDR3 length: 16 residues. Per the germline V gene, CDR1 is SNHLY and CDR2 is FYNNEI.

The rearrangement joins TRBV10-3 to TRBJ2-1; TRBD1 matches at 7 bases. Looked up from germline, CDR1 is ENHRY and CDR2 is SYGVKD. CDR3 length: 17 residues. V shed 3 bases and J 6 bases; nucleotides not matched to a gene: 14. This chain's CDR3 is CAISDAPGQEVSNEQFF. The CDR3 region has the DNA TGTGCCATCAGTGATGCTCCCGGACAGGAGGTGAGCAATGAGCAGTTCTTC.

A few counts support this clonotype. J is TRBJ2-2 and V is TRBV12-3 or TRBV12-4; maybe TRBD2 (6 bases). V lost 2 bases, J lost 4 bases, and 11 bases lay in between. CDR3 length equals 15 residues. CDR3 residues: CASSLTGEGTGELFF. The CDR3 DNA is TGTGCCAGCAGTTTAACGGGAGAGGGCACCGGGGAGCTGTTTTTT.

There are many counts of this clonotype. This chain uses TRBV20-1 with TRBJ2-3, with TRBD1 identical over 8 bases. V gave up 1 base and J gave up 1 base; unmatched junction bases: 10. The CDR3 spans 17 residues. Germline lookup yields CDR1 DFQATT and CDR2 SNEGSKA (reference sequence). DNA for the CDR3: TGCAGTGCTAGAGCAGTCCCGGGACAGGTTCGCACAGATACGCAGTATTTT. Translation: CSARAVPGQVRTDTQYF.

This sequence joins TRBV24-1 and TRBJ2-3, with 9 bases matching TRBD1. The germline CDR1 and CDR2 sequences are KGHDR and SFDVKD. J was trimmed by 5 bases and V by 0 bases; bases with no gene match: 2. This CDR3 region has 15 residues. The CDR3, as DNA: TGTGCCACCAGTGATTTGGGACAGGGGATAGATACGCAGTATTTT. This encodes CATSDLGQGIDTQYF.

This clonotype was recorded once. The chain is built from TRBV6-1 and TRBJ1-2, with 10 bases matching TRBD1. The germline V gene has CDR1 MNHNS and CDR2 SASEGT. The CDR3 contains 15 residues. Trimming cost V 6 bases and J 5 bases; bases outside gene matches: 9. DNA for the CDR3: TGTGCCAGCAGCTTCGAGGACAGGGGGGTATATGGCTACACCTTC. Protein sequence: CASSFEDRGVYGYTF.

This clonotype was seen a handful of times. This rearrangement joins TRBV29-1 to TRBJ2-7; TRBD1 matches 9 bases. The germline CDR1 and CDR2 sequences are SQVTM and ANQGSEA. This CDR3 spans 12 amino acids. V lost 7 bases, J lost 4 bases, and 5 bases stayed unmatched. The CDR3 loop is CSADRGGYEQYF. The CDR3 nucleotides are TGCAGCGCCGACAGGGGGGGGTACGAGCAGTACTTC.

This sequence joins TRBV4-2 and TRBJ1-2, with 7 positions matching TRBD1. Germline CDR1 reads LGHNA; CDR2 reads YNFKEQ. V shed 1 base, J shed 8 bases, and the junction held 16 bases outside the gene matches. The CDR3 length is 17 residues. Here the CDR3 DNA reads TGTGCCAGCAGCCAAGTAGGACACGGGAAGGGGGCTCAAGGCTACACCTTC. It encodes CASSQVGHGKGAQGYTF.

V gene TRBV12-3 or TRBV12-4 combines with J gene TRBJ1-4, with no clear D. Between the trimmed V and J ends, which lost 3 bases and 4 bases, there was a span of 9 bases. The CDR3 covers 14 residues. The CDR3 DNA reads TGTGCCAGCAGTTTCAGAAGAGTTAATGAAAAACTGTTTTTT. Translation gives CASSFRRVNEKLFF.

The rearrangement links TRBV7-9 to TRBJ1-4, with 8 bases fitting TRBD1. Germline V CDR1 and CDR2: SEHNR, FQNEAQ (reference sequence). Trimming removed 7 bases from V and 5 bases from J; junction bases left unmatched: 15. CDR3 length equals 17 residues. Written as DNA, the CDR3 is TGTGCCAGCACCAATGCCCAGGACAGGGCGAAAAATGAAAAACTGTTTTTT. This translates into CASTNAQDRAKNEKLFF.

V and J are TRBV5-1 and TRBJ2-1, with 8 positions matching TRBD2. CDR1 is SGHRS, CDR2 YFSETQ, per germline. The trim removed 2 bases at V and 4 bases at J, leaving 5 bases unmatched. The CDR3 length is 15 residues. The CDR3 bases are TGCGCCAGCAGCTTAGAAGCGGGGGTTTACAATGAGCAGTTCTTC. This codes for CASSLEAGVYNEQFF.

This clonotype was found a few times. The gene calls are TRBV7-8 and TRBJ1-1; 8 bases map to TRBD1. There are 14 residues in the CDR3. V was pared by 1 base and J by 9 bases, with 7 bases of the junction left unmatched. Germline CDR1 is SGHVS and CDR2 is FQNEAQ. CDR3 residues: CASSLDPGQVKAFF. In DNA, the CDR3 is TGTGCCAGCAGCTTAGACCCGGGACAGGTGAAAGCTTTCTTT.

This clonotype turned up a few times. The CDR3 sequence: CASSLGLAGMQLEQFF. The DNA of the CDR3 is TGTGCCAGCAGCTTAGGCCTAGCGGGAATGCAGTTGGAGCAGTTCTTC. The genes are TRBV11-2 and TRBJ2-1; 9 positions match TRBD2. CDR3 length: 16 amino acids. Trimming removed 1 base from V and 10 bases from J; junction bases left unmatched: 11. CDR1 is SGHAT and CDR2 is FQNNGV in the germline V gene.

This sequence joins TRBV5-5 and TRBJ2-7, with 8 bases matching TRBD2. The germline V gene has CDR1 SGHKS and CDR2 YYEKEE (reference sequence). V shed 3 bases, J shed 3 bases, and the junction held 11 bases outside the gene matches. The CDR3 contains 16 residues. The CDR3 loop reads CASSWSSGNRNYEQYF. The CDR3 DNA is TGTGCCAGCAGCTGGAGTAGCGGGAATCGTAACTACGAGCAGTACTTC.

The V and J genes are TRBV18 and TRBJ2-2; D may match TRBD1 or TRBD2 (5 bases each). The V end lost 2 bases, the J end lost 4 bases, and 14 bases lay between the germline ends. The CDR3 consists of 16 residues. Germline CDR1 is KGHSH and CDR2 is LQKENI. CDR3 coding DNA: TGTGCCAGCTCACCAAGGGGACCCATCCTCACCGGGGAGCTGTTTTTT. Translation gives CASSPRGPILTGELFF.

This clonotype was seen more than once but under ten times. The V gene is TRBV19, the J gene TRBJ2-5, with D uncertain. V was trimmed by 3 bases and J by 1 base, leaving 15 bases between them. CDR1 and CDR2 from the germline V gene are LNHDA and SQIVND (reference sequence). This CDR3 region has 16 residues. DNA for the CDR3: TGTGCCAGTAGTATGAGTCCGCCTGGCACCCAAGAGACCCAGTACTTC. This codes for CASSMSPPGTQETQYF.

This clonotype was counted between two and nine times. The chain combines TRBV7-8 with TRBJ1-6; TRBD1 might be the D (5 bases). The CDR3 has 16 residues. V lost 3 bases to trimming and J lost 7 bases, with 16 bases between them. In germline, CDR1 is SGHVS, CDR2 FQNEAQ. DNA for the CDR3: TGTGCCAGCAGCTTGACGACGACAGCGATCAATTCACCCCTCCACTTT. This codes for CASSLTTTAINSPLHF.

There are a few counts of this clonotype. This rearrangement joins TRBV29-1 to TRBJ1-4, with D unclear. The CDR3 consists of 12 residues. V dropped 2 bases and J dropped 5 bases, with 6 bases sitting between them. Germline-derived CDR1 and CDR2 are SQVTM and ANQGSEA. The CDR3 loop reads CSVESGNEKLFF. The CDR3 DNA sequence: TGCAGCGTTGAATCGGGGAATGAAAAACTGTTTTTT.

The V and J genes are TRBV20-1 and TRBJ2-7; 7 bases fit TRBD2. The CDR3 runs 14 residues. The germline V gene has CDR1 DFQATT and CDR2 SNEGSKA (reference sequence). V dropped 6 bases and J dropped 4; count of bases not matched to a gene: 12. The CDR3 nucleotides read TGCAGTGCCACGGGAGGACTGGATGCTTACGAGCAGTACTTC. The encoded protein is CSATGGLDAYEQYF.

This clonotype was observed a handful of times. The chain combines TRBV9 with TRBJ2-1; a possible D gene is TRBD2 (6 bases). There are 15 residues in the CDR3. From germline, CDR1 is SGDLS and CDR2 YYNGEE. Trimming took off 0 bases at V and 8 bases at J, with 15 bases between the two ends. This CDR3 reads CASSVGVAAIDEQFF. The CDR3 DNA is TGTGCCAGCAGCGTAGGGGTAGCGGCGATCGATGAGCAGTTCTTC.

There are a few counts of this clonotype. CDR3 in amino acids: CASSQDQGNYGYTF. DNA of the CDR3: TGCGCCAGCAGCCAAGACCAGGGAAACTATGGCTACACCTTC. The chain recombines TRBV4-1 with TRBJ1-2, with TRBD1 as a possible D gene (5 bases). V shed 0 bases and J shed 2 bases, with 7 bases lying between them. Germline CDR1 and CDR2: MGHRA and YSYEKL. This CDR3 comprises 14 residues.